These 31 T cell receptor beta chains share one sample of origin, sequenced in a study of post-analysis software for immune sequencing data. Study outcomes and limitations: Comparison of patients with controls showed five or six TRBV segments more frequent in patients, TRBV5-6, TRBV5-1 and TRBV20-1 among them.

These receptors have no identified antigens. Tagging with unique molecular identifiers was a feature of the TCR beta cDNA libraries. TCRdb reanalysed the PCR reads using MiXCR and keeps one entry per CDR3 protein. The sample shows fewer than 850,000 distinct CDR3 sequences, more than 45% of them seen only once. The sample consisted of blood. The receptors were sampled from a girl aged 10 to 17 with multiple sclerosis.

This clonotype was observed at least ten times. At one of its ends the junction is not consistent with the germline gene, which may arise from a read error. J is TRBJ2-3 and V is TRBV5-1; 8 bases align to TRBD2. This CDR3 has 15 amino acids. Germline CDR1 and CDR2: SGHRS and YFSETQ. The DNA for the CDR3 is TGTGCCAGCAGCTTAGGACTAGCTAGCACAGATACGCAGTATTTT. It specifies CASSLGLASTDTQYF.

This sequence joins TRBV19 and TRBJ1-1, with D possibly TRBD1 on 5 matching bases. CDR3 length: 16 amino acids. Trimming stripped 5 bases from V and 1 base from J, with 17 bases between. CDR1 is LNHDA, CDR2 SQIVND, per germline (reference sequence). The CDR3: CASSLMGQGSNTEAFF. Here the CDR3 DNA reads TGTGCCAGTAGTTTGATGGGCCAGGGCTCGAACACTGAAGCTTTCTTT.

J is TRBJ2-1 and V is TRBV12-3 or TRBV12-4; no reliable D call. V was cut by 3 bases and J by 10 bases, with 7 bases left in between. This CDR3 region has 11 residues. The CDR3 bases are TGTGCCAGCAGTTTTTTAGAGGAGCAGTTCTTC. Translated, it gives CASSFLEEQFF.

The chain joins TRBV12-3 or TRBV12-4 to TRBJ1-5; 10 positions match TRBD1. Losses at the gene ends were 4 bases for V and 4 bases for J; bases not matched to a gene: 7. The CDR3 is made up of 16 amino acids. The CDR3: CASSSPGQGPNQPQHF. CDR3 bases: TGTGCCAGCAGTTCACCGGGACAGGGGCCGAATCAGCCCCAGCATTTT.

This chain uses TRBV7-2 with TRBJ2-3; D remains unclear. Germline-derived CDR1 and CDR2 are SGHTA and FQGNSA. The CDR3 runs to 16 residues. Trimming shortened V by 1 base and J by 0 bases, and 11 bases separated the two germline ends. CDR3 residues: CASSLGLPTSTDTQYF. The CDR3 DNA follows: TGTGCCAGCAGCTTAGGGCTACCCACTAGCACAGATACGCAGTATTTT. The full variable domain, its missing parts supplied by reference TRBV7-2 and TRBJ2-3, is GAGVSQSPSNKVTEKGKDVELRCDPISGHTALYWYRQSLGQGLEFLIYFQGNSAPDKSGLPSDRFSAERTGGSVSTLTIQRTQQEDSAVYLCASSLGLPTSTDTQYFGPGTRLTVL.

This clonotype was observed a handful of times. The chain combines TRBV28 with TRBJ2-7, with 14 bases fitting TRBD2. CDR3 length: 20 residues. The germline gives CDR1 MDHEN, CDR2 SYDVKM. Germline trimming cut 5 bases from V and 4 bases from J; bases unmatched to any gene: 19. The CDR3 nucleotides are TGTGCCAGCAGTCACACACCGGGACTAGCGGGAGTGATTAGGGGATACGAGCAGTACTTC. Residues: CASSHTPGLAGVIRGYEQYF.

V is TRBV12-3 or TRBV12-4 and J is TRBJ1-2, with a tentative D call TRBD1 (6 bases). The CDR3 length is 15 residues. V was trimmed by 3 bases and J by 4 bases, leaving 15 bases between them. As DNA, the CDR3 is TGTGCCAGCAGTTTTGGCATCGGCAGGGGCTATGGCTACACCTTC. Amino acid sequence: CASSFGIGRGYGYTF.

The genes are TRBV29-1 and TRBJ2-1, with unresolved D. Between the trimmed V and J ends, which lost 3 bases and 6 bases, there was a span of 9 bases. Germline CDR1 reads SQVTM; CDR2 reads ANQGSEA. This CDR3 is built from 12 residues. The CDR3 sequence: CSVEEQVNEQFF. The CDR3 region has the DNA TGCAGCGTTGAGGAGCAGGTCAATGAGCAGTTCTTC.

The chain recombines TRBV15 with TRBJ2-1; 10 nucleotides match TRBD2. Germline lookup yields CDR1 LNHNV and CDR2 YYDKDF (reference sequence). Trimming at V came to 3 bases and at J to 1 base, leaving 3 bases not matched to a gene. CDR3 length: 16 residues. The CDR3 bases are TGTGCCACCAGCAGTCTAGCGGGAGAGTCCTACAATGAGCAGTTCTTC. Encoded protein: CATSSLAGESYNEQFF.

V is TRBV9 and J is TRBJ2-1; D is possibly TRBD2 (6 bases). Trimming shortened V by 3 bases and J by 3 bases, and 13 bases separated the two germline ends. CDR1 and CDR2 from the germline V gene are SGDLS and YYNGEE. The CDR3 consists of 15 residues. The CDR3 here is CASSADVSGYNEQFF. In nucleotides, the CDR3 is TGTGCCAGCAGCGCAGACGTTAGCGGCTACAATGAGCAGTTCTTC.

CDR3 region: CSARREDRGLEQYF. Written as DNA, the CDR3 is TGCAGTGCCAGGCGGGAGGACAGGGGTCTCGAGCAGTACTTC. The genes are TRBV20-1 and TRBJ2-5; tentatively, D is TRBD1 (9 bases). The J call may be mistaken, given a closer DNA end match to TRBJ2-7. CDR1 is DFQATT and CDR2 is SNEGSKA in the germline V gene (reference sequence). The CDR3 is 14 residues long.

V is TRBV10-3 and J is TRBJ2-7; 11 bases agree with TRBD2. V was pared by 5 bases and J by 5 bases, with 5 bases of the junction left unmatched. The CDR3 is 14 amino acids. In germline, CDR1 is ENHRY, CDR2 SYGVKD. The CDR3 DNA sequence: TGTGCCATCAGTCGACTAGCGGGAAGGGACGAGCAGTACTTC. It codes for CAISRLAGRDEQYF.

This clonotype was recorded a few times. The gene calls are TRBV25-1 and TRBJ2-5, with D possibly called TRBD1 or TRBD2 (5 bases each). The J call may be mistaken, given a closer DNA end match to TRBJ2-7. The CDR3 runs to 14 residues. CDR1 and CDR2 from the germline V gene are MGHDK and SYGVNS. In DNA, the CDR3 is TGTGCCAGCAGTCATACCGGGACCTCCTACGAGCAGTACTTC. This translates into CASSHTGTSYEQYF.

The chain uses TRBV7-2 and TRBJ2-3; 13 nucleotides agree with TRBD2. This CDR3 is 16 amino acids long. With 4 bases clipped from V and 6 bases from J, the junction kept 7 bases outside the gene matches. Germline CDR1 reads SGHTA; CDR2 reads FQGNSA. The CDR3 loop reads CASSYPMTSGGDTQYF. The CDR3 DNA is TGTGCCAGCAGCTACCCGATGACTAGCGGGGGGGATACGCAGTATTTT.

Remarks on this clonotype: The junction departs from the called germline gene at one end, perhaps through a read error. The rearrangement uses TRBV29-1 and TRBJ2-6; possible D gene TRBD2, 5 bases. The CDR3 spans 14 residues. Germline V CDR1 and CDR2: SQVTM, ANQGSEA. The DNA of the CDR3 is TGCAGCGCTGATGAGGGCATAAGGGCCAACGTCCGGACTTTC. It is translated as CSADEGIRANVRTF.

The chain joins TRBV6-1 to TRBJ2-5, with D possibly being TRBD2 (5 bases). The CDR3 runs 14 residues. The germline gives CDR1 MNHNS, CDR2 SASEGT. Trimming removed 3 bases from V and 11 bases from J, with 19 bases in between. CDR3 in DNA: TGTGCCAGCAGTGACCGGACGGGCGCCTGGGAGCAGTACTTC. Its protein product is CASSDRTGAWEQYF.

The CDR3 loop is CASSLRDPRNEQFF. CDR3 bases: TGCGCCAGCAGCCTACGGGACCCCCGCAATGAGCAGTTCTTC. The chain joins TRBV5-1 to TRBJ2-1, with D perhaps TRBD1 or TRBD2 (5 bases each). The CDR3 consists of 14 residues. V was pared by 4 bases and J by 6 bases, with 14 bases between. The V gene's germline CDR1 is SGHRS and CDR2 YFSETQ.

The gene calls are TRBV12-3 or TRBV12-4 and TRBJ2-5, with TRBD2 matching 8 bases. The CDR3 has 16 amino acids. J was trimmed by 1 base and V by 7 bases; bases with no gene match: 11. As DNA, the CDR3 is TGTGCCAGCACCAAGGCGGGTAGCGGGGCCCAAGAGACCCAGTACTTC. As protein: CASTKAGSGAQETQYF.

Points on this clonotype: The junction does not match germline at one end; this may be a read error. The chain carries TRBV20-1 and TRBJ1-1; D gene ambiguous. Germline V lookup: CDR1 DFQATT, CDR2 SNEGSKA (reference sequence). This CDR3 is 13 amino acids long. CDR3 sequence: CSSRETMNTEAFF. The CDR3 DNA is TGCAGTTCTAGAGAGACGATGAACACTGAAGCTTTCTTT.

The chain employs TRBV20-1 and TRBJ2-7, with 7 bases that match TRBD1. Germline loops: CDR1 DFQATT, CDR2 SNEGSKA (reference sequence). The CDR3 sequence is 15 residues long. V shed 6 bases and J 5 bases; nucleotides not matched to a gene: 16. As DNA, the CDR3 is TGCAGTGCCGGAGGAGTAGGACAGGCATTCCACGAGCAGTACTTC. Translated: CSAGGVGQAFHEQYF.

Only a few counts were recorded for this clonotype. The chain is built from TRBV6-2 or TRBV6-3 and TRBJ2-1; TRBD1 matches 7 bases. From germline, CDR1 is MNHEY and CDR2 SVGEGT. V shed 2 bases and J 4 bases; nucleotides not matched to a gene: 14. The CDR3 has 18 residues. The CDR3 protein is CASSYARGNLLEYNEQFF. The DNA for the CDR3 is TGTGCCAGCAGTTACGCCAGGGGGAATCTGCTGGAATACAATGAGCAGTTCTTC.

The rearrangement links TRBV20-1 to TRBJ2-7; 12 bases fit TRBD2. The germline CDR1 and CDR2 sequences are DFQATT and SNEGSKA (reference sequence). The CDR3 length is 14 residues. The ends lost 5 bases at V and 4 bases at J; junction bases unmatched: 6. The chain's CDR3 is CSAPTSGRKYEQYF. CDR3 bases: TGCAGTGCTCCTACTAGCGGGAGGAAATACGAGCAGTACTTC.

This clonotype occurred a few times. The chain is built from TRBV7-9 and TRBJ2-1; the D call may be TRBD1 or TRBD2 (5 bases each). V was shortened by 4 bases and J by 8 bases, with 24 bases between the two germline ends. This CDR3 has 17 amino acids. Germline CDR1 and CDR2: SEHNR and FQNEAQ (reference sequence). This chain's CDR3 is CASSYGDRDPKADEQFF. Written as DNA, the CDR3 is TGTGCCAGCAGCTATGGGGACCGGGACCCTAAAGCGGATGAGCAGTTCTTC.

Written as DNA, the CDR3 is TGCAGTGCTAGTCGGGGTAGCGGGAGGGTACAAGAGACCCAGTACTTC. Translating it yields CSASRGSGRVQETQYF. The chain is built from TRBV20-1 and TRBJ2-7; TRBD2 matches 11 bases. The J call is in doubt because the DNA end fits TRBJ2-5 better. Per germline, CDR1 DFQATT and CDR2 SNEGSKA (reference sequence). There are 16 residues in the CDR3.

The chain joins TRBV6-2 or TRBV6-3 to TRBJ2-7; TRBD1 might be the D (5 bases). This CDR3 is built from 15 residues. Trimming pared 0 bases from V and 4 bases from J, leaving 13 bases between. Germline CDR1 and CDR2: MNHEY and SVGEGT. The CDR3: CASSYSKNQGYEQYF. CDR3 nucleotide sequence: TGTGCCAGCAGTTACTCCAAGAACCAGGGATACGAGCAGTACTTC.

The chain couples TRBV25-1 to TRBJ2-6; TRBD2 is a possible D gene (5 bases). The CDR3 totals 15 residues. V gave up 10 bases and J gave up 0 bases, with 13 bases separating them. Germline V gives CDR1 MGHDK, CDR2 SYGVNS. CDR3 protein: CAKSGQSSGANVLTF. As DNA, the CDR3 is TGTGCCAAGAGCGGCCAAAGCTCTGGGGCCAACGTCCTGACTTTC.

The gene calls are TRBV9 and TRBJ2-1, with TRBD2 as a possible D gene (5 bases). Trimming took off 4 bases at V and 10 bases at J, with 18 bases between the two ends. CDR1 SGDLS and CDR2 YYNGEE come from the germline V gene. The CDR3 extends over 14 amino acids. CDR3 in amino acids: CASSPWAGREEQFF. The DNA of the CDR3 is TGTGCCAGCAGCCCTTGGGCGGGCCGCGAGGAGCAGTTCTTC.

V and J are TRBV12-3 or TRBV12-4 and TRBJ2-3; 8 nucleotides align to TRBD2. V shed 3 bases, J shed 3 bases, and the junction held 5 bases outside the gene matches. This CDR3 contains 15 residues. The CDR3 DNA follows: TGTGCCAGCAGTTTCGGCGGGAGGACAACAGATACGCAGTATTTT. It encodes CASSFGGRTTDTQYF.

This clonotype appeared a few times. The chain carries TRBV6-1 and TRBJ2-7, with D possibly matching TRBD2 (5 bases). This CDR3 contains 16 residues. V was shortened by 3 bases and J by 1 base, with 16 bases between the two germline ends. Germline-derived CDR1 and CDR2 are MNHNS and SASEGT. The CDR3 protein is CASSDFHLAPSYEQYF. Here the CDR3 DNA reads TGTGCCAGCAGTGACTTTCATCTAGCTCCGTCCTACGAGCAGTACTTC.

This clonotype showed up just a few times. The CDR3 protein is CASSPGLGNDEQFF. The CDR3 DNA is TGCGCCAGCAGCCCGGGACTCGGGAACGATGAGCAGTTCTTC. This sequence joins TRBV4-1 and TRBJ2-1; maybe TRBD2 (6 bases). This CDR3 has 14 amino acids. Trimming cost V 4 bases and J 8 bases, with 15 bases left between them. The germline CDR1 and CDR2 sequences are MGHRA and YSYEKL.

This clonotype showed up just a few times. The gene calls are TRBV5-1 and TRBJ2-1; 8 nucleotides agree with TRBD2. With V trimmed by 4 bases and J by 0 bases, 15 bases remained unmatched. The CDR3 has 19 residues. Germline CDR1 and CDR2: SGHRS and YFSETQ. Here the CDR3 DNA reads TGCGCCAGCAGCCGGACCTCTCGCGGGAGGACAAGCTCCTACAATGAGCAGTTCTTC. Translation gives CASSRTSRGRTSSYNEQFF.